These 13 T cell receptor beta chains originate from one sample sequenced in a study of cytomegalovirus exposure and HLA in healthy donors. The PCR used 60 Vbeta and 13 Jbeta primers. TCRdb's copy holds only in-frame clones and misses some; the assay was immunoSEQ multiplex PCR. The sample includes 80,000 to 95,000 clones, roughly 80% of them seen just once. Sequenced input: PBMCs. These receptors were collected from a woman in her thirties in good health and CMV-seronegative.

The chain has TRBV28 and TRBJ2-2; TRBD2 might be the D (5 bases). Germline lookup yields CDR1 MDHEN and CDR2 SYDVKM. V lost 6 bases to trimming and J lost 6 bases, with 14 bases between them. This CDR3 is 14 amino acids long. CDR3 nucleotides: TGTGCCAGCAGGGAGCGCGAGGGTTCCGGGGAGCTGTTTTTT. Amino acid sequence: CASREREGSGELFF.

The chain uses TRBV5-8 and TRBJ1-2; 11 bases are a match to TRBD1. CDR1 is SGHTS and CDR2 is YDEGEE in the germline V gene. CDR3 length equals 18 residues. The junction had 15 bases not matched to a gene; V was cut back by 4 bases and J by 4 bases. CDR3 region: CASSPRGGQGGRGYGYTF. The CDR3 DNA reads as TGTGCCAGCAGCCCGAGAGGGGGACAGGGGGGACGGGGCTATGGCTACACCTTC.

V usage is TRBV5-1 and J usage is TRBJ2-5; TRBD1 is a possible D gene (6 bases). Per germline, CDR1 SGHRS and CDR2 YFSETQ. Trimming stripped 2 bases from V and 3 bases from J, with 11 bases between. This CDR3 has 14 residues. Here the CDR3 reads CASSFQGREETQYF. Written as DNA, the CDR3 is TGCGCCAGCAGCTTTCAGGGGCGGGAAGAGACCCAGTACTTC. Complete variable domain (other parts from reference TRBV5-1 and TRBJ2-5): KAGVTQTPRYLIKTRGQQVTLSCSPISGHRSVSWYQQTPGQGLQFLFEYFSETQRNKGNFPGRFSGRQFSNSRSEMNVSTLELGDSALYLCASSFQGREETQYFGPGTRLLVL.

The chain uses TRBV11-3 and TRBJ2-1, with a weak D call TRBD2 (7 bases). This CDR3 comprises 14 residues. V lost 3 bases and J 6 bases, leaving 12 bases between the germline ends. Germline CDR1 SGHNT, CDR2 YENEEA. The CDR3 region is CASSLGGLANEQFF. CDR3 nucleotides: TGTGCCAGCAGCTTGGGGGGGCTAGCCAATGAGCAGTTCTTC.

This clone was recorded once. V usage is TRBV28 and J usage is TRBJ1-1; 7 bases fit TRBD1. This CDR3 contains 15 residues. Germline CDR1 is MDHEN and CDR2 is SYDVKM. The ends lost 5 bases at V and 1 base at J; junction bases unmatched: 7. The CDR3 loop reads CASSPPEGANTEAFF. CDR3 bases: TGTGCCAGCAGTCCCCCAGAGGGGGCGAACACTGAAGCTTTCTTT.

The rearrangement joins TRBV6-5 to TRBJ1-3; maybe TRBD1 (6 bases). V lost 6 bases, J lost 4 bases, and 10 bases lay in between. The CDR3 runs to 13 residues. Germline V gene sequence: CDR1 MNHEY, CDR2 SVGAGI. This CDR3 reads CASSPQGGNTIYF. CDR3 coding DNA: TGTGCCAGCAGCCCACAGGGCGGAAACACCATATATTTT.

The rearrangement links TRBV4-2 to TRBJ1-2; TRBD1 aligns across 9 bases. The V gene's germline CDR1 is LGHNA and CDR2 YNFKEQ. Losses at the gene ends were 1 base for V and 4 bases for J; bases not matched to a gene: 10. The CDR3 is 17 residues long. DNA of the CDR3: TGTGCCAGCAGCCAAGGACCGGGGGACAGGGAGGGCTATGGCTACACCTTC. It translates to CASSQGPGDREGYGYTF.

The V call is TRBV15, the J call TRBJ2-7; D remains ambiguous. The V and J ends lost 3 bases and 3 bases respectively, with 15 bases between them. Germline V gene lookup returns CDR1 LNHNV and CDR2 YYDKDF (reference sequence). The CDR3 extends over 15 amino acids. In DNA form, the CDR3 reads TGTGCCACCAGCAGCTCTGACTCCGCGATCTACGAGCAGTACTTC. Encoded protein: CATSSSDSAIYEQYF.

The genes are TRBV6-6 and TRBJ2-3; 13 bases are a match to TRBD2. The germline CDR1 and CDR2 sequences are MNHNY and SVGAGI (reference sequence). The CDR3 is made up of 16 amino acids. The V gene end was trimmed by 2 bases and the J gene end by 3 bases; junction bases not matched to a gene: 2. The CDR3 DNA sequence: TGTGCCAGCAGTTACGGACTAGCGGGAGAAACAGATACGCAGTATTTT. Protein: CASSYGLAGETDTQYF.

The chain recombines TRBV6-5 with TRBJ1-2; 8 bases agree with TRBD1. Per the germline V gene, CDR1 is MNHEY and CDR2 is SVGAGI. V lost 6 bases and J lost 3; bases outside the gene matches: 3. The CDR3 is made up of 13 amino acids. The CDR3 sequence: CASSRGQDYGYTF. CDR3 bases: TGTGCCAGCAGCCGGGGACAGGACTATGGCTACACCTTC.

The chain combines TRBV11-3 with TRBJ2-1; 7 bases line up with TRBD1. The germline CDR1 and CDR2 sequences are SGHNT and YENEEA. V was clipped by 0 bases and J by 4 bases; unmatched bases: 12. The CDR3 totals 18 residues. CDR3 region: CASSLDWNPGTAYNEQFF. DNA of the CDR3: TGTGCCAGCAGCTTAGATTGGAATCCCGGGACAGCATACAATGAGCAGTTCTTC.

The chain recombines TRBV19 with TRBJ2-3, with 9 bases matching TRBD1. Trimming removed 4 bases from V and 11 bases from J; junction bases left unmatched: 10. Germline CDR1 is LNHDA and CDR2 is SQIVND (reference sequence). The CDR3 is made up of 14 amino acids. The CDR3 loop is CASSTTAQGAKQYF. The CDR3, as DNA: TGTGCCAGTAGTACCACAGCACAGGGGGCGAAGCAGTATTTT.

This clone has only a few counts. This sequence joins TRBV9 and TRBJ2-1, with 8 nucleotides matching TRBD2. The CDR3 loop spans 16 amino acids. V shed 3 bases, J shed 0 bases, and the junction held 5 bases outside the gene matches. CDR1 is SGDLS and CDR2 is YYNGEE in the germline V gene. Here the CDR3 DNA reads TGTGCCAGCAGCGGGCGGGGGGAGTACTCCTACAATGAGCAGTTCTTC. Its translation is CASSGRGEYSYNEQFF.